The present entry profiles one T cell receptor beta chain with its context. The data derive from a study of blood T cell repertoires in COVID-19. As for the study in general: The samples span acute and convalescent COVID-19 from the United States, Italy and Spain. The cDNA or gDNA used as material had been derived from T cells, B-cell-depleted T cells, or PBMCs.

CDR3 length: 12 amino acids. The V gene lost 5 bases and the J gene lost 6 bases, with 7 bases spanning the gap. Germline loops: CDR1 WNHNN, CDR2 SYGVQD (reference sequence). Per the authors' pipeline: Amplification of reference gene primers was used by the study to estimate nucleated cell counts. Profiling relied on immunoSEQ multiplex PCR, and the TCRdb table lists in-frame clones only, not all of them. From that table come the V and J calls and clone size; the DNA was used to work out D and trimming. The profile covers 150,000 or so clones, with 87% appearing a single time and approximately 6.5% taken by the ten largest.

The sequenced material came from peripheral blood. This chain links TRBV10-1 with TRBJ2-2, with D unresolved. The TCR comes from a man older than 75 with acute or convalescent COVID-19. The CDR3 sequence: CASSPNAGELFF. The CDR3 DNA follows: TGCGCCAGCAGTCCTAATGCCGGGGAGCTGTTTTTT.